What follows are 21 T cell receptor beta chains derived from one specimen sequenced in a study of T cell responses to AZD1222 COVID-19 vaccine. Here immunoSEQ multiplex PCR was the method, and the copy in TCRdb shows in-frame clones only, minus some. Found here are 90,000 to 130,000 clones, around 83% of them singletons; the top ten hold roughly 3%. The sample in question was peripheral blood, obtained on day 0 of AZD1222 vaccination. The receptors shown here come from an adult in good health.

The chain is built from TRBV24-1 and TRBJ1-2; TRBD1 matches at 7 bases. The germline gives CDR1 KGHDR, CDR2 SFDVKD. This CDR3 is built from 15 residues. V was clipped by 4 bases and J by 7 bases; unmatched bases: 11. CDR3 residues: CATSDGGTGEGGYTF. DNA of the CDR3: TGTGCCACCAGTGACGGGGGAACAGGGGAGGGTGGCTACACCTTC.

The chain joins TRBV9 to TRBJ2-4; maybe TRBD2 (7 bases). This CDR3 is built from 14 residues. Germline-derived CDR1 and CDR2 are SGDLS and YYNGEE. Trimming pared 5 bases from V and 2 bases from J, leaving 11 bases between. CDR3 protein: CASSAGATKNIQYF. CDR3 nucleotides: TGTGCCAGCAGTGCGGGGGCAACCAAAAACATTCAGTACTTC.

The chain joins TRBV3-1 (or the pseudogene TRBV3-2) to TRBJ2-3, with unresolved D. CDR1 is LGHDT, CDR2 YNNKEL, per germline (reference sequence). V was shortened by 0 bases and J by 3 bases, with 1 base between the two germline ends. The CDR3 covers 12 residues. CDR3 residues: CASSQDTDTQYF. As DNA, the CDR3 is TGTGCCAGCAGCCAAGATACAGATACGCAGTATTTT.

The chain links TRBV19 to TRBJ1-2, with no clear D. Germline loops: CDR1 LNHDA, CDR2 SQIVND (reference sequence). Trimming cost V 3 bases and J 3 bases, with 17 bases left between them. This CDR3 spans 16 amino acids. CDR3 in amino acids: CASSITPFRGDYGYTF. The CDR3 DNA reads TGTGCCAGTAGTATTACCCCCTTTCGGGGTGACTATGGCTACACCTTC.

CDR3 residues: CASTQGGYTDTQYF. CDR3 sequence (DNA): TGCGCCAGCACCCAGGGCGGATACACAGATACGCAGTATTTT. The V call is TRBV5-1, the J call TRBJ2-3, with D maybe TRBD1 (5 bases). This CDR3 contains 14 residues. CDR1 and CDR2 (germline): SGHRS, YFSETQ. Trimming took 6 bases from V and 2 from J, leaving 13 bases between them.

V is TRBV4-1 and J is TRBJ2-7; 8 bases line up with TRBD1. The CDR3 totals 16 residues. The germline gives CDR1 MGHRA, CDR2 YSYEKL. Losses at the gene ends were 1 base for V and 4 bases for J; bases not matched to a gene: 9. CDR3 nucleotides: TGCGCCAGCAGCCAAGTGGGACAGGTCTATAGTTACGAGCAGTACTTC. This translates into CASSQVGQVYSYEQYF.

The chain combines TRBV5-1 with TRBJ2-3; D unclear. Per the germline V gene, CDR1 is SGHRS and CDR2 is YFSETQ. The CDR3 is 11 residues long. V was shortened by 3 bases and J by 6 bases, with 5 bases between the two germline ends. As DNA, the CDR3 is TGCGCCAGCAGCTCCCGGGATACGCAGTATTTT. This sequence encodes CASSSRDTQYF.

For the CDR3, the DNA is TGTGCCAGCAGCCCTGGGACAGTCAACACTGAAGCTTTCTTT. Amino acids: CASSPGTVNTEAFF. The chain is built from TRBV7-2 and TRBJ1-1; TRBD1 aligns across 7 bases. The junction had 5 bases not matched to a gene; V was cut back by 5 bases and J by 2 bases. CDR1 and CDR2 from the germline V gene are SGHTA and FQGNSA. CDR3 size: 14 residues.

V and J are TRBV23-1 and TRBJ1-6; no definite D call. TRBV23-1 is flagged as an ORF with uncertain function. Trimming removed 2 bases at V and 8 bases at J, with 22 bases between. The CDR3 totals 18 residues. CDR3: CASSQGAGWPQGYSPLHF. The DNA for the CDR3 is TGCGCCAGCAGTCAAGGAGCGGGGTGGCCCCAAGGGTATTCACCCCTCCACTTT.

The CDR3 sequence: CASSLVGVAGGETQYF. CDR3 bases: TGTGCCAGCAGCTTAGTGGGGGTAGCGGGGGGTGAGACCCAGTACTTC. The rearrangement uses TRBV7-2 and TRBJ2-5; 10 bases map to TRBD2. Germline values: CDR1 SGHTA, CDR2 FQGNSA. The V and J ends lost 1 base and 5 bases, in that order; junction bases with no gene match: 7. This CDR3 region has 16 residues.

The V gene is TRBV12-1, the J gene TRBJ2-7. TRBV12-1 is annotated as a pseudogene. This CDR3 has 17 amino acids. Here the CDR3 reads CASSLTHSGTQANEQYF. In nucleotides, the CDR3 is TGTGCCAGCAGCCTGACTCATTCCGGGACCCAGGCGAACGAGCAGTACTTC.

The chain carries TRBV7-2 and TRBJ1-2; the D is unclear. V was trimmed by 6 bases and J by 3 bases, leaving 11 bases between them. CDR1 and CDR2 (germline): SGHTA, FQGNSA. The CDR3 is 13 residues long. The CDR3 here is CASRQDGHYGYTF. In DNA form, the CDR3 reads TGTGCCAGCAGGCAAGACGGGCACTATGGCTACACCTTC.

This chain uses TRBV11-2 with TRBJ1-5, with D perhaps TRBD1 (6 bases). CDR1 is SGHAT, CDR2 FQNNGV, per germline. CDR3 length: 15 residues. V lost 2 bases to trimming and J lost 2 bases, with 10 bases between them. The CDR3 sequence is CASSLTGLRNQPQHF. CDR3 in DNA: TGTGCCAGCAGCTTAACAGGGTTGCGCAATCAGCCCCAGCATTTT.

The rearrangement uses TRBV28 and TRBJ1-2, with D possibly being TRBD1 (6 bases). V was pared by 6 bases and J by 4 bases, with 21 bases between. The CDR3 consists of 16 residues. Germline loops: CDR1 MDHEN, CDR2 SYDVKM. As DNA, the CDR3 is TGTGCCAGCAGCGGCGGGGGGCGGATGTCTAGCTATGGCTACACCTTC. Translated: CASSGGGRMSSYGYTF.

This chain uses TRBV7-9 with TRBJ1-1; no reliable D call. CDR3 size: 12 residues. Between the trimmed V and J ends, which lost 5 bases and 6 bases, there was a span of 10 bases. Germline lookup yields CDR1 SEHNR and CDR2 FQNEAQ (reference sequence). CDR3 loop: CASSPSSAEAFF. The CDR3 coding sequence is TGTGCCAGCAGCCCCAGTAGTGCTGAAGCTTTCTTT.

V gene TRBV19 combines with J gene TRBJ2-7, with 10 positions matching TRBD1. This CDR3 has 14 residues. V lost 8 bases, J lost 2 bases, and 6 bases stayed unmatched. CDR1 is LNHDA and CDR2 is SQIVND in the germline V gene (reference sequence). CDR3 amino acids: CASSGTGDAYEQYF. In DNA form, the CDR3 reads TGTGCCAGTTCCGGGACAGGGGACGCCTACGAGCAGTACTTC. Using reference TRBV19 and TRBJ2-7 for the parts outside the CDR3, the full variable domain is DGGITQSPKYLFRKEGQNVTLSCEQNLNHDAMYWYRQDPGQGLRLIYYSQIVNDFQKGDIAEGYSVSREKKESFPLTVTSAQKNPTAFYLCASSGTGDAYEQYFGPGTRLTVT.

V is TRBV30 and J is TRBJ1-1; D unclear. V lost 7 bases and J lost 2, with 14 bases in between. Germline loops: CDR1 GTSNPN, CDR2 SVGIG (reference sequence). The CDR3 has 13 residues. CDR3 sequence: CASRPGLNTEAFF. The CDR3 region has the DNA TGTGCCTCCAGACCTGGCCTCAACACTGAAGCTTTCTTT. The whole variable domain, remainder taken from reference TRBV30 and TRBJ1-1, is SQTIHQWPATLVQPVGSPLSLECTVEGTSNPNLYWYRQAAGRGLQLLFYSVGIGQISSEVPQNLSASRPQDRQFILSSKKLLLSDSGFYLCASRPGLNTEAFFGQGTRLTVV.

The CDR3 is CATSEAGQGKETQYF. The CDR3, as DNA: TGTGCCACCAGTGAGGCAGGACAGGGGAAAGAGACCCAGTACTTC. The J gene is TRBJ2-5, the V gene TRBV24-1, with TRBD1 matching over 9 bases. The CDR3 is 15 residues long. V dropped 4 bases and J dropped 3; count of bases not matched to a gene: 5. The germline V gene has CDR1 KGHDR and CDR2 SFDVKD.

The genes are TRBV19 and TRBJ2-7; weak D call: TRBD2 (5 bases). This CDR3 has 15 amino acids. Between the trimmed V and J ends, which lost 3 bases and 0 bases, there was a span of 12 bases. Germline V CDR1 and CDR2: LNHDA, SQIVND (reference sequence). CDR3 nucleotide sequence: TGTGCCAGTAGTATTGGGAGAGGCAACTCCTACGAGCAGTACTTC. Translated: CASSIGRGNSYEQYF.

The J gene is TRBJ1-5, the V gene TRBV19; TRBD1 matches 7 bases. V lost 3 bases, J lost 5 bases, and 13 bases stayed unmatched. The CDR3 contains 17 residues. Germline-derived CDR1 and CDR2 are LNHDA and SQIVND (reference sequence). CDR3 sequence (DNA): TGTGCCAGTAGTATTGGTGGGCTGCCACAGGGGTATCAGCCCCAGCATTTT. Its protein is CASSIGGLPQGYQPQHF.

The rearrangement links TRBV6-1 to TRBJ1-5; D is perhaps TRBD1 (5 bases). Germline V gene lookup returns CDR1 MNHNS and CDR2 SASEGT. This CDR3 region has 17 residues. With 0 bases removed from V and 2 bases from J, the gap between germline ends came to 14 bases. CDR3 nucleotide sequence: TGTGCCAGCAGTGAAGCTCCGGGAGGAGGGGGCAATCAGCCCCAGCATTTT. Protein: CASSEAPGGGGNQPQHF.